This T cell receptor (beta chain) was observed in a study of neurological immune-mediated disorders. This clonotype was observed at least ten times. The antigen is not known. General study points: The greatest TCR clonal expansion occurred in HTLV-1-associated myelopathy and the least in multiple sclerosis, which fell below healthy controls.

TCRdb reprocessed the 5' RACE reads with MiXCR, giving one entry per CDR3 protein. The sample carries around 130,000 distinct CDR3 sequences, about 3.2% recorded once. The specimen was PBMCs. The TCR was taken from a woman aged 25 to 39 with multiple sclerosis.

CDR3 amino acids: CASKGGTGYNEQFF. As DNA, the CDR3 is TGCGCCAGCAAAGGGGGGACGGGATACAATGAGCAGTTCTTC. This chain joins TRBV5-1 and TRBJ2-1; D is tentatively TRBD1 or TRBD2 (6 bases each). Germline V gene lookup returns CDR1 SGHRS and CDR2 YFSETQ. This CDR3 has 14 amino acids. With 6 bases removed from V and 4 bases from J, the gap between germline ends came to 14 bases.